The 8 T cell receptor beta chains below all came from one sample that was sequenced in a study of CD8+ T cells in alopecia areata. RNA was extracted and reverse transcribed into cDNA as the sequencing template. Method: immunoSEQ multiplex PCR; TCRdb's copy keeps in-frame clones and lacks some. Reported are around 300,000 clones, none seen only once; the ten largest carry about 1.1%. Markers including CD4, CD8alpha, NKG2D and NKG2ACE guided sorting of pooled cutaneous lymph node cells. The specimen sequenced was CD4+ T cells sorted from a lymph node. The receptors stem from a C3H/HeJ mouse with alopecia areata. The mouse line has the MHC haplotype H2-k.

This clone came up many times. The listed genes are named as in mouse. The read ends 4 residues shy of where the CDR3 ends; the end is completed using the germline J gene. The chain joins TRBV17 to TRBJ2-2; TRBD1 aligns across 9 bases. The length of the CDR3 is 15 residues. V was pared by 5 bases and J by 3 bases, with 4 bases of the junction left unmatched. Germline-derived CDR1 and CDR2 are MNHDT and YYDKIL. The covered CDR3 bases are TGTGCTAGCAGTTACAGGGGGCGAGACACCGGG. Amino acids: CASSYRGRDTG. From start to end, the CDR3 is CASSYRGRDTGQLYF.

The sample holds a few counts of this clone. Germline and genes: mouse. Other DNA sequences within the sample encode an identical CDR3. CDR3 in amino acids: CASGGTGGGNYAEQFF. The covered CDR3 bases are TGTGCCAGCGGGGGGACTGGGGGGGGGAACTATGCT. This chain uses TRBV13-2 with TRBJ2-1, with TRBD2 identical over 13 bases. The CDR3 end is not reached by the read, which stops 4 residues before it; the germline J gene fills it in. This CDR3 has 16 residues. Germline trimming cut 5 bases from V and 1 base from J; bases unmatched to any gene: 3. Per germline, CDR1 NNHNN and CDR2 SYGAGS (reference sequence).

This clone was picked up a small number of times. A read error is possible here, since a much larger clone lies one base away. The genes are named according to mouse. The read ends 4 residues shy of where the CDR3 ends; the end is completed using the germline J gene. The rearrangement links TRBV2 to TRBJ1-2, with D perhaps TRBD1 (5 bases). The CDR3 runs 14 residues. V lost 0 bases, J lost 0 bases, and 5 bases lay in between. Germline assignment: CDR1 LGHNA and CDR2 YSYQKL. CDR3 protein: CASSQETANSDYTF. The sequenced CDR3 bases are TGTGCCAGCAGCCAAGAGACAGCAAACTCC.

This clone was seen only a few times. Genes and germline come from the mouse. Sequencing ends 4 residues short of the CDR3 end; the germline J gene provides the rest. V gene TRBV13-1 combines with J gene TRBJ2-5, with TRBD1 identical over 7 bases. Germline V lookup: CDR1 NSHNY, CDR2 SYGAGN. V lost 3 bases, J lost 2 bases, and 6 bases stayed unmatched. This CDR3 has 15 amino acids. The DNA read from the CDR3 is TGTGCCAGCAGTGCCGACAGGGAGAGCCAAGAC. Residues: CASSADRESQD. The complete CDR3 reads CASSADRESQDTQYF.

This clone was seen a handful of times. The gene names given are mouse names. The sequence runs out 4 residues before the end of the CDR3; the remainder is reconstructed from the germline J gene. The rearrangement uses TRBV17 and TRBJ1-1, with TRBD1 as a possible D gene (5 bases). Per germline, CDR1 MNHDT and CDR2 YYDKIL. The CDR3 loop spans 13 amino acids. CDR3 amino acids: CASSAGTGGEVFF. The DNA read from the CDR3 is TGTGCTAGCAGTGCAGGGACTGGGGGA.

This clone was observed a few times. The genes are named according to mouse. The read comes to an end 4 residues before the CDR3 does, leaving the germline J gene to fill in the end. V and J are TRBV5 and TRBJ2-2, with D tentatively TRBD1 (6 bases). CDR3 length: 16 residues. V lost 1 base and J 1 base, leaving 10 bases between the germline ends. Germline assignment: CDR1 LGHNA and CDR2 YNLKQL (reference sequence). The sequenced CDR3 bases are TGTGCCAGCAGCCAAGTCGGCAGGGGAAACACCGGG. Protein: CASSQVGRGNTG. The whole CDR3 protein is CASSQVGRGNTGQLYF.

This clone has just a few counts. Any gene name here is a mouse gene name. The read ends 4 residues before the CDR3 terminus; that terminus is restored from the germline J gene. This rearrangement joins TRBV13-1 to TRBJ2-3; possible D gene TRBD1, 5 bases. Germline V CDR1 and CDR2: NSHNY, SYGAGN. V lost 2 bases and J 0 bases, leaving 10 bases between the germline ends. This CDR3 contains 15 residues. The CDR3 sequence is CASSETEPSAETLYF. CDR3 DNA (partial): TGTGCCAGCAGTGAGACAGAACCTAGTGCAGAA.

This clone was counted between two and nine times. The genes and germline here are from mouse. The CDR3 goes on 4 residues after the read ends, and that part is filled in from the germline J gene. This rearrangement joins TRBV17 to TRBJ2-5, with 11 bases matching TRBD1. The CDR3 extends over 15 amino acids. Germline V gene lookup returns CDR1 MNHDT and CDR2 YYDKIL. Partial CDR3 DNA: TGTGCTAGCAGTATCGGGACAGGGGGAAAAGAC. Its protein product is CASSIGTGGKD. The full CDR3 reads CASSIGTGGKDTQYF.